These 13 T cell receptor beta chains originate from one sample sequenced in a study of T cells expressing NK-cell markers. TCRdb reanalyzed the 5' RACE reads, giving one entry per CDR3 protein sequence and no DNA. This listing includes about 550,000 distinct CDR3 sequences. Sequencing input: blood T cells: a sorted CD56 or NKG2C T cell subset, CD4+ or CD8+ T cells, or bulk PBMC T cells (not recorded which). The receptors originated from a man aged 18 to 29 in good health.

J is TRBJ2-3 and V is TRBV20-1; TCRdb gives TRBD2 as the D gene, but with no DNA this cannot be confirmed. The CDR3 extends over 15 amino acids. CDR1 is DFQATT and CDR2 is SNEGSKA in the germline V gene (reference sequence). The CDR3 is CSASGGLVSTDTQYF.

This rearrangement joins TRBV4-3 to TRBJ1-4; no DNA is available, so the TRBD1 call from TCRdb remains unchecked. The CDR3 extends over 16 amino acids. CDR1 LGHNA and CDR2 YSLEER come from the germline V gene. CDR3: CASSQFVGQGREKLFF.

The chain employs TRBV12-3 or TRBV12-4 and TRBJ1-1. There are 13 residues in the CDR3. CDR3 protein: CASSLGYYTEAFF.

V usage is TRBV20-1 and J usage is TRBJ2-1; TCRdb's D call of TRBD2 is untestable without DNA. This CDR3 is built from 16 residues. CDR1 is DFQATT, CDR2 SNEGSKA, per germline (reference sequence). The CDR3 spells CSANGAALPSYNEQFF.

This chain links TRBV4-3 with TRBJ1-5; with no DNA, the TCRdb D assignment of TRBD1 cannot be verified. Germline CDR1 LGHNA, CDR2 YSLEER. CDR3 length: 15 residues. The CDR3 region is CASSQDKGTGAPQHF.

The rearrangement links TRBV29-1 to TRBJ2-1; the TCRdb call, TRBD2, lacks DNA for checking. The CDR3 consists of 14 residues. CDR1 SQVTM and CDR2 ANQGSEA come from the germline V gene. The CDR3: CSVTIQRKWNEQFF.

This chain joins TRBV20-1 and TRBJ2-5; TCRdb outputs TRBD1, but without DNA this stays unchecked. Per germline, CDR1 DFQATT and CDR2 SNEGSKA (reference sequence). This CDR3 region has 14 residues. The CDR3 is CSASDTGGAETQYF.

The V gene is TRBV30, the J gene TRBJ2-1; the D gene TCRdb calls, TRBD2, cannot be checked with no DNA. The CDR3 totals 11 residues. Germline V gene lookup returns CDR1 GTSNPN and CDR2 SVGIG (reference sequence). CDR3 sequence: CAWRTGVRQFF.

The chain has TRBV19 and TRBJ1-4; the TRBD1 assignment by TCRdb is unverifiable without DNA. The CDR3 consists of 12 residues. CDR1 LNHDA and CDR2 SQIVND come from the germline V gene (reference sequence). The CDR3 region is CASSGTVEKLFF.

The rearrangement joins TRBV4-3 to TRBJ2-7; the D call from TCRdb, TRBD2, cannot be confirmed without DNA. Germline V lookup: CDR1 LGHNA, CDR2 YSLEER. The CDR3 has 15 amino acids. Here the CDR3 reads CASSLDPLAKYEQYF.

The chain has TRBV12-3 or TRBV12-4 and TRBJ1-1. This CDR3 contains 12 residues. CDR3 residues: CASKWMSTEAFF.

This sequence joins TRBV11-1 and TRBJ2-1; there is no DNA to check the TCRdb D call of TRBD2. The germline V gene encodes CDR1 SGHAT and CDR2 FQDESV (reference sequence). The CDR3 extends over 20 amino acids. CDR3 region: CASSTPGASGMGPTQGEQFF. Filled out from reference TRBV11-1 and TRBJ2-1, the complete variable domain reads EAEVAQSPRYKITEKSQAVAFWCDPISGHATLYWYRQILGQGPELLVQFQDESVVDDSQLPKDRFSAERLKGVDSTLKIQPAELGDSAMYLCASSTPGASGMGPTQGEQFFGPGTRLTVL.

This chain joins TRBV7-2 and TRBJ2-2; TCRdb names TRBD1, which stays unverified in the absence of DNA. Germline CDR1 is SGHTA and CDR2 is FQGNSA. This CDR3 has 13 residues. CDR3 region: CASSSSQGWELFF.